This entry is about one T cell receptor (beta chain). The antigen is unknown. Germline-derived CDR1 and CDR2 are SGHRS and YFSETQ. The V end was cut by 0 bases, the J end by 6 bases, with 14 bases between. This CDR3 is 15 amino acids long. This sample was taken from a study of regulatory dendritic cells for organ transplantation. TCRdb keeps only in-frame clones here, not all; method: immunoSEQ multiplex PCR. The repertoire holds some 11,000 clones, about 70% seen once, with under 0.8% in the top ten. Sorted T cells were CFSE-labeled and cultured four to five days with allogeneic regulatory or mature dendritic cells at 1:10.

The sample comprised naive CD4+ T cells from blood cultured with regulatory dendritic cells. The subset was: CD45RA+ naive T cells. The receptor was isolated from a human donor in good health. V is TRBV5-1 and J is TRBJ2-3; the D gene is possibly TRBD2 (7 bases). CDR3: CASSLGGGALDTQYF. In DNA form, the CDR3 reads TGCGCCAGCAGCTTGGGGGGGGGCGCATTGGATACGCAGTATTTT.